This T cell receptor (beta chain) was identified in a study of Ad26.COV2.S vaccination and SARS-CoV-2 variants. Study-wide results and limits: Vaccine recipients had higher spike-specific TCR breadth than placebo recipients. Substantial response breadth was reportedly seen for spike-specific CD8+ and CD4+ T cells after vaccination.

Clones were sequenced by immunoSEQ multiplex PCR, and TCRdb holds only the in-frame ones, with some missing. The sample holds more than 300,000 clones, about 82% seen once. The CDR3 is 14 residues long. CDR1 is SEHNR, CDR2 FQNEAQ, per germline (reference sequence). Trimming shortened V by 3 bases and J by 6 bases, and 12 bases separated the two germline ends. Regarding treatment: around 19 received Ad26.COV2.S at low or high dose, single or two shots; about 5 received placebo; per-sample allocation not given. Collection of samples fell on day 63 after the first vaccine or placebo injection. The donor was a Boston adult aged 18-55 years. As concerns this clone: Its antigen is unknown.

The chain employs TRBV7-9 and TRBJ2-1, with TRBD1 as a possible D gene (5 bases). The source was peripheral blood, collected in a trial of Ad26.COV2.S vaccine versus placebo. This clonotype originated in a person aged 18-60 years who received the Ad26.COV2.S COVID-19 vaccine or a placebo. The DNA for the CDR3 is TGTGCCAGCAGCTTTTGGTCAGGGCCCAATGAGCAGTTCTTC. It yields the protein CASSFWSGPNEQFF.